The 20 T cell receptor beta chains below come from one sample, sequenced in a study of vaccination and CD4 T cells after COVID-19 (dated by TCRdb to the early 2020s). Which antigens these TCRs recognize remains unknown. In the paper's terms, the treatment or condition label means: approximately 10-day PBMC culture with coronavirus spike peptide pools or control peptides (ViraFEST assay). Receptors were amplified or captured by PCR. The listed sequencing device is Illumina iSeq 100. DNA from cultured CD4+ T cells underwent TCR sequencing with the Oncomine TCR Beta short-read assay at the Johns Hopkins FTIC core. TCRdb applied fastp at Q25 and MiXCR to the public reads, then kept only in-frame beta chains. Entries are consolidated by CDR3 protein sequence, retaining the most common genes and DNA. In this sample the table shows roughly 4,000 distinct CDR3 sequences, roughly 45% of which occur a single time. The ten largest clonotypes hold 40% to 55% of the sample.

The source material was CD4+ T cells from blood, cultured in vitro. These receptors came from a human donor who had recovered from COVID-19.

V usage is TRBV7-3 and J usage is TRBJ2-7; D is possibly TRBD1 or TRBD2 (5 bases each). Per germline, CDR1 SGHTA and CDR2 FQGTGA. The CDR3 covers 13 residues. The V and J ends lost 5 bases and 5 bases respectively, with 13 bases between them. This CDR3 is CASSQPRGDEQYF. CDR3 DNA sequence: TGTGCCAGCAGCCAACCGAGGGGCGACGAGCAGTACTTC.

The DNA for the CDR3 is TGTGCCAGCTCACCGCAACCAGGGGGGGAGGATGGCTACACCTTC. As protein: CASSPQPGGEDGYTF. The genes are TRBV18 and TRBJ1-2; TRBD1 matches at 7 bases. Germline V gene lookup returns CDR1 KGHSH and CDR2 LQKENI. After removal of 3 bases from V and 6 bases from J, the junction contained 10 bases not matched to a gene. CDR3 length equals 15 residues. Full variable domain (rest looked up from reference TRBV18 and TRBJ1-2): NAGVMQNPRHLVRRRGQEARLRCSPMKGHSHVYWYRQLPEEGLKFMVYLQKENIIDESGMPKERFSAEFPKEGPSILRIQQVVRGDSAAYFCASSPQPGGEDGYTFGSGTRLTVV.

This sequence joins TRBV2 and TRBJ1-1; maybe TRBD1 (5 bases). This CDR3 has 13 residues. The V end lost 3 bases, the J end lost 5 bases, and 10 bases lay between the germline ends. Germline CDR1 reads SNHLY; CDR2 reads FYNNEI. The CDR3 here is CASSDLGVTEAFF. For the CDR3, the DNA is TGTGCCAGCAGTGACCTGGGGGTAACTGAAGCTTTCTTT.

This clonotype was recorded a few times. The rearrangement uses TRBV20-1 and TRBJ1-5; 7 positions match TRBD1. This CDR3 has 16 amino acids. V was pared by 0 bases and J by 1 base, with 6 bases of the junction left unmatched. Germline V CDR1 and CDR2: DFQATT, SNEGSKA (reference sequence). The CDR3, as DNA: TGCAGTGCTAGAGATCGGACAGGTACGAGCAATCAGCCCCAGCATTTT. Translating gives CSARDRTGTSNQPQHF.

This clonotype was counted only a few times. The chain is built from TRBV20-1 and TRBJ1-2, with TRBD1 matching 10 bases. J lost 6 bases, V lost 5 bases, and 6 bases had no gene match. This CDR3 has 13 residues. Germline V gene sequence: CDR1 DFQATT, CDR2 SNEGSKA (reference sequence). The CDR3 nucleotides read TGCAGTGCTCGGACAGGGGGACGGGATGGCTACACCTTC. Amino acids: CSARTGGRDGYTF.

This clonotype has more than one count but fewer than ten. The V and J genes are TRBV18 and TRBJ1-1; D may be TRBD1 (5 bases). CDR3 length equals 13 residues. The V gene lost 4 bases and the J gene lost 1 base, with 7 bases spanning the gap. Germline values: CDR1 KGHSH, CDR2 LQKENI. Here the CDR3 reads CASSRDGNTEAFF. The CDR3 DNA follows: TGTGCCAGCTCACGGGACGGGAACACTGAAGCTTTCTTT. The whole variable domain, filled in from reference TRBV18 and TRBJ1-1, reads NAGVMQNPRHLVRRRGQEARLRCSPMKGHSHVYWYRQLPEEGLKFMVYLQKENIIDESGMPKERFSAEFPKEGPSILRIQQVVRGDSAAYFCASSRDGNTEAFFGQGTRLTVV.

Only a few counts were recorded for this clonotype. CDR3 nucleotides: TGCGCCAGCAGCTTGACACAGGGTTCGGGAGAGACCCAGTACTTC. Its translation: CASSLTQGSGETQYF. The chain is built from TRBV5-1 and TRBJ2-5, with D perhaps TRBD1 (6 bases). Germline V lookup: CDR1 SGHRS, CDR2 YFSETQ. The CDR3 runs to 15 residues. Between the trimmed V and J ends, which lost 1 base and 4 bases, there was a span of 14 bases. The full variable domain, its missing parts supplied by reference TRBV5-1 and TRBJ2-5, is KAGVTQTPRYLIKTRGQQVTLSCSPISGHRSVSWYQQTPGQGLQFLFEYFSETQRNKGNFPGRFSGRQFSNSRSEMNVSTLELGDSALYLCASSLTQGSGETQYFGPGTRLLVL.

V is TRBV29-1 and J is TRBJ2-2, with D possibly matching TRBD2 (5 bases). The germline CDR1 and CDR2 sequences are SQVTM and ANQGSEA. CDR3 length: 13 amino acids. V lost 5 bases, J lost 4 bases, and 11 bases lay in between. Here the CDR3 DNA reads TGCAGCGTTTCCAAGACTATCACCGGGGAGCTGTTTTTT. Translated, it gives CSVSKTITGELFF.

This chain uses TRBV4-1 with TRBJ1-5; D is perhaps TRBD1 (5 bases). Deletions cut 4 bases from V and 7 bases from J, with 14 bases between. The CDR3 contains 14 residues. From germline, CDR1 is MGHRA and CDR2 YSYEKL. This CDR3 is CASSPQRGAQPQHF. The CDR3 nucleotides are TGCGCCAGCAGCCCTCAGCGGGGCGCCCAGCCCCAGCATTTT.

The V call is TRBV21-1, the J call TRBJ1-2; no DNA check was done on the table's D call, TRBD1. TRBV21-1 is a pseudogene locus. This CDR3 spans 15 amino acids. CDR3 residues: CASSGDGGEEYGYTF. CDR3 in DNA: TGTGCCAGCAGCGGCGACGGGGGCGAAGAGTATGGCTACACCTTC.

This sequence joins TRBV19 and TRBJ1-5; D not certain. With 5 bases removed from V and 4 bases from J, the gap between germline ends came to 9 bases. This CDR3 region has 13 residues. The V gene's germline CDR1 is LNHDA and CDR2 SQIVND (reference sequence). CDR3 region: CASSPWSNQPQHF. CDR3 bases: TGTGCCAGTAGTCCCTGGAGTAATCAGCCCCAGCATTTT. The entire variable domain, with the rest obtained from reference TRBV19 and TRBJ1-5, is as follows: DGGITQSPKYLFRKEGQNVTLSCEQNLNHDAMYWYRQDPGQGLRLIYYSQIVNDFQKGDIAEGYSVSREKKESFPLTVTSAQKNPTAFYLCASSPWSNQPQHFGDGTRLSIL.

This clonotype has a handful of counts. The rearrangement links TRBV6-5 to TRBJ2-1; D may be TRBD1 (6 bases). The CDR3 runs 16 residues. The germline CDR1 and CDR2 sequences are MNHEY and SVGAGI. V lost 0 bases to trimming and J lost 8 bases, with 17 bases between them. Here the CDR3 DNA reads TGTGCCAGCAGTTACTCGGCGGCAGGGGTGTGGGATGAGCAGTTCTTC. It encodes CASSYSAAGVWDEQFF.

This sequence joins TRBV12-3 or TRBV12-4 and TRBJ1-3, with TRBD1 matching 7 bases. V shed 4 bases, J shed 4 bases, and the junction held 4 bases outside the gene matches. The CDR3 spans 14 residues. CDR3 nucleotides: TGTGCCAGCAGTTGGGGACAGCGCGGAAACACCATATATTTT. Translating it yields CASSWGQRGNTIYF.

The rearrangement joins TRBV20-1 to TRBJ2-7, with 8 nucleotides matching TRBD1. The CDR3 consists of 19 residues. Germline lookup yields CDR1 DFQATT and CDR2 SNEGSKA (reference sequence). Trimming removed 3 bases from V and 2 bases from J; junction bases left unmatched: 21. The CDR3 sequence: CSASGQGGDRVPLAYEQYF. The CDR3 DNA follows: TGCAGTGCTAGTGGACAGGGTGGGGATCGGGTCCCGCTGGCCTACGAGCAGTACTTC.

The V call is TRBV6-2 or TRBV6-3, the J call TRBJ1-1, with a tentative D call TRBD1 (6 bases). This CDR3 has 14 residues. Germline CDR1 reads MNHEY; CDR2 reads SVGEGT. V gave up 7 bases and J gave up 11 bases, with 23 bases separating them. The CDR3 sequence: CASTLLLGGPRAFF. The CDR3 DNA sequence: TGTGCCAGCACCCTACTATTAGGGGGACCCCGGGCTTTCTTT.

V and J are TRBV29-1 and TRBJ1-2, with 8 positions matching TRBD1. The germline gives CDR1 SQVTM, CDR2 ANQGSEA. Germline trimming cut 6 bases from V and 4 bases from J; bases unmatched to any gene: 7. The CDR3 totals 13 residues. The CDR3 here is CSVLGQGLYGYTF. The CDR3 coding sequence is TGCAGCGTCCTAGGACAGGGCCTCTATGGCTACACCTTC.

The chain employs TRBV6-1 and TRBJ2-1; no definite D call. There are 14 residues in the CDR3. The V gene's germline CDR1 is MNHNS and CDR2 SASEGT. V was clipped by 8 bases and J by 0 bases, with 11 bases between them. The CDR3 DNA is TGTGCCAGCGGCACTACCTCCTCCTACAATGAGCAGTTCTTC. This gives the protein CASGTTSSYNEQFF.

The genes are TRBV20-1 and TRBJ2-1, with 7 bases identical to TRBD2. CDR1 is DFQATT, CDR2 SNEGSKA, per germline (reference sequence). The CDR3 sequence is 18 residues long. The V and J ends lost 1 base and 6 bases, in that order; junction bases with no gene match: 18. The CDR3 nucleotides read TGCAGTGCTAGAGTATTAGGGACTGGGAGGGCCGGTACCAATGAGCAGTTCTTC. This codes for CSARVLGTGRAGTNEQFF.

This clonotype was seen more than once but under ten times. V gene TRBV24-1 combines with J gene TRBJ1-1; 7 nucleotides match TRBD1. Germline V CDR1 and CDR2: KGHDR, SFDVKD. This CDR3 spans 13 amino acids. The CDR3 here is CPLQGGDNTEAFF. The CDR3 coding sequence is TGTCCCCTCCAAGGGGGCGACAACACTGAAGCTTTCTTT.

The chain recombines TRBV12-5 with TRBJ2-6; 7 positions match TRBD1. CDR1 is LGHNT and CDR2 is FRNRAP in the germline V gene. This CDR3 region has 16 residues. Unmatched junction bases numbered 7, after V lost 6 bases and J lost 2 bases. CDR3 sequence reads: CASGTGSWAGANVLTF. CDR3 coding DNA: TGTGCTAGTGGGACAGGGTCTTGGGCTGGGGCCAACGTCCTGACTTTC.